This T cell receptor (beta chain) was observed in a study of T cell changes during pregnancy in multiple sclerosis. Clones were read by immunoSEQ multiplex PCR, and TCRdb kept only the in-frame ones, dropping some. This table holds 100,000 to 150,000 clones, approximately 93% found once. CDR3 size: 13 residues. The germline V gene encodes CDR1 MNHNS and CDR2 SASEGT. Trimming removed 3 bases at V and 4 bases at J, with 7 bases between. This clone came up once. This specimen consisted of peripheral blood, obtained before pregnancy. The TCR sequence derives from a female donor with multiple sclerosis, enrolled in a pregnancy study. V usage is TRBV6-1 and J usage is TRBJ1-3; D call uncertain. The chain's CDR3 is CASSDIPGNTIYF. CDR3 in DNA: TGTGCCAGCAGTGACATCCCCGGAAACACCATATATTTT.